These T cell receptor beta chains were read from a single sample in a study of shared clonotypes between healthy human individuals. Measured with immunoSEQ multiplex PCR; TCRdb has only the in-frame clones, and not every one. The table has 300,000 to 400,000 clones, over 65% seen once. The source material was memory CD4+ T cells sorted from blood. Source of these receptors: a man aged 25-45 years in good health. Each CDR3 is given with its conserved first and last residue. Fields, in order: V gene, J gene, clone size, D gene, CDR3 DNA, CDR3 protein. D genes are given only for firm matches. Clone size is given for some rows only: seen once, a few or many times, or a class if the clone is expanded.

V: TRBV19; J: TRBJ1-4; size: .; D: TRBD1; DNA: TGTGCCAGTAGTGTGACAGGGTCGGGTGAAAAACTGTTTTTT; CDR3: CASSVTGSGEKLFF
V: TRBV5-4; J: TRBJ2-7; size: .; D: TRBD2; DNA: TGTGCCAGCAGCTTTGTAGCGGGAGGCTTCTACGAGCAGTACTTC; CDR3: CASSFVAGGFYEQYF
V: TRBV25-1; J: TRBJ2-7; size: .; D: .; DNA: TGTGCCAGCAGTAAACCGGGATTAGGAGACGAGCAGTACTTC; CDR3: CASSKPGLGDEQYF
V: TRBV11-2; J: TRBJ1-1; size: .; D: .; DNA: TGTGCCAGTGGGTGGGGGCTTAGCACTGAAGCTTTCTTT; CDR3: CASGWGLSTEAFF
V: TRBV7-3; J: TRBJ2-1; size: .; D: .; DNA: TGTGCCAGCAGCTTACCTGGCAGGGGTCACAATGAGCAGTTCTTC; CDR3: CASSLPGRGHNEQFF
V: TRBV5-8; J: TRBJ1-3; size: few; D: TRBD1; DNA: TGTGCCAGCAGCACGACAGGGCCGGGAGGAAACACCATATATTTT; CDR3: CASSTTGPGGNTIYF
V: TRBV11-2; J: TRBJ1-5; size: .; D: TRBD1; DNA: TGTGCCAGCAGCTTAGTATCAGGGGGTGAGCCCCAGCATTTT; CDR3: CASSLVSGGEPQHF
V: TRBV21-1; J: TRBJ2-7; size: .; D: .; DNA: TGTGCCAGCAGCAAAAGACAAATTATCTACGAGCAGTACTTC; CDR3: CASSKRQIIYEQYF
V: TRBV6-6; J: TRBJ2-1; size: .; D: TRBD1; DNA: TGTGCCAGCAGAAACAGGGGGGACCACAATGAGCAGTTCTTC; CDR3: CASRNRGDHNEQFF
V: TRBV30; J: TRBJ1-5; size: .; D: .; DNA: TGTGCCTGGAGTTACAGACAGCTCAATCAGCCCCAGCATTTT; CDR3: CAWSYRQLNQPQHF
V: TRBV11-2; J: TRBJ1-1; size: .; D: .; DNA: TGTGCCAGCAGCTTAGAGCGGCGTTCCACTGAAGCTTTCTTT; CDR3: CASSLERRSTEAFF